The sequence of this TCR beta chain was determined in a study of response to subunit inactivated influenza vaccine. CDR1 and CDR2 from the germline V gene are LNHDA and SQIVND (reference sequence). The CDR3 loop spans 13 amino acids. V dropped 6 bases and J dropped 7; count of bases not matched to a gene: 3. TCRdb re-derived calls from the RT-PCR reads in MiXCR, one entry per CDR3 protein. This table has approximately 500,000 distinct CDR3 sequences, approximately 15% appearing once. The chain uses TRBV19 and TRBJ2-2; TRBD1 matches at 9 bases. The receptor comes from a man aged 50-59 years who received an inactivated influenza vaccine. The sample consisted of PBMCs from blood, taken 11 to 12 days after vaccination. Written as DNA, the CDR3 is TGTGCCAGTAGGGGGACAGGGAACGGGGAGCTGTTTTTT. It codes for CASRGTGNGELFF.